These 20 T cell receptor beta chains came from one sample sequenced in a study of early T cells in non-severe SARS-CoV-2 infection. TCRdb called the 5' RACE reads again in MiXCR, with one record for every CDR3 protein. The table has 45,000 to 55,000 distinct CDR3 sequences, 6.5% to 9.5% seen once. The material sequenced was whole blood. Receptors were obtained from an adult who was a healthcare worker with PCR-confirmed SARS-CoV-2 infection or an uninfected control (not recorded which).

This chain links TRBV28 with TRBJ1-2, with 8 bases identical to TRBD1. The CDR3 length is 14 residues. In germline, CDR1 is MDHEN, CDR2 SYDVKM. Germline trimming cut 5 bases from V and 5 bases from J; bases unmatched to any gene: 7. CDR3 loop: CASSLLTGGYGYTF. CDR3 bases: TGTGCCAGCAGTCTTCTCACAGGGGGTTATGGCTACACCTTC.

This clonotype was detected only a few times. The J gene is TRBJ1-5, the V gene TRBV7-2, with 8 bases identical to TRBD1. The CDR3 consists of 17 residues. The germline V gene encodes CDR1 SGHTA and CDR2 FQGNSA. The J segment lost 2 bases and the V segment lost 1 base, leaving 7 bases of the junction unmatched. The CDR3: CASSLVGAGGGNQPQHF. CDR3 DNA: TGTGCCAGCAGCTTAGTTGGGGCAGGGGGCGGCAATCAGCCCCAGCATTTT.

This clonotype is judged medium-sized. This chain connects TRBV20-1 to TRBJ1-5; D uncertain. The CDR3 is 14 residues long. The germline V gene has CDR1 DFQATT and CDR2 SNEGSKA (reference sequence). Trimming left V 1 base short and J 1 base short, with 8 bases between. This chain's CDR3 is CSARVPGSNQPQHF. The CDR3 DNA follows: TGCAGTGCTAGAGTCCCGGGGAGCAATCAGCCCCAGCATTTT.

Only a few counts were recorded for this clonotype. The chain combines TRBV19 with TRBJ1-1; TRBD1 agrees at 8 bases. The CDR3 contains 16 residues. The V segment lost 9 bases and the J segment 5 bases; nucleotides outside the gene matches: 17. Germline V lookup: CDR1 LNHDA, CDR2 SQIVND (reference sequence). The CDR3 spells CASVRSPSQGGTEAFF. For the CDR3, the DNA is TGTGCCAGCGTTAGGTCCCCCTCACAGGGGGGAACTGAAGCTTTCTTT.

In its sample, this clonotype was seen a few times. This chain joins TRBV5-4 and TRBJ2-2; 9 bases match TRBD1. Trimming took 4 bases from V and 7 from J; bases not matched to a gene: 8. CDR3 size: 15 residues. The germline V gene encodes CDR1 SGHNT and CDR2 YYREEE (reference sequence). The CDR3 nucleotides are TGTGCCAGCAGCCCGGGACAGGGAGGGATCGGGGAGCTGTTTTTT. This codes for CASSPGQGGIGELFF.

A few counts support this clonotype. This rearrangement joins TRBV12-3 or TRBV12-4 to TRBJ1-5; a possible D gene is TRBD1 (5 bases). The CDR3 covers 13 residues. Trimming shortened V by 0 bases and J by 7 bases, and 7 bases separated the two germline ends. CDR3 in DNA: TGTGCCAGCAGTTTAGCACCAGGGCAGCCCCAGCATTTT. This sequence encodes CASSLAPGQPQHF.

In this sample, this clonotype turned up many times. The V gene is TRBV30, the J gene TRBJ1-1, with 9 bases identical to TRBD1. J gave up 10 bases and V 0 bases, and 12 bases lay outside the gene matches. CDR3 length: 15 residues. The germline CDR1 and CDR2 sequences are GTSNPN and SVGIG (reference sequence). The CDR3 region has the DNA TGTGCCTGGAGTGTACTGGGACAGGGAAAGTCTGTAGCTTTCTTT. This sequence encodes CAWSVLGQGKSVAFF.

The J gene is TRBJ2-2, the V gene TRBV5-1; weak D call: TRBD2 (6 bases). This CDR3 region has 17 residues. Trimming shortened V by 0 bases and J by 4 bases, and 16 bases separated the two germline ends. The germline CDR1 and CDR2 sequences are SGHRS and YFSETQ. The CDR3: CASSLVSSGGGTGELFF. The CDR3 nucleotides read TGCGCCAGCAGCTTGGTCTCGTCCGGGGGAGGCACCGGGGAGCTGTTTTTT.

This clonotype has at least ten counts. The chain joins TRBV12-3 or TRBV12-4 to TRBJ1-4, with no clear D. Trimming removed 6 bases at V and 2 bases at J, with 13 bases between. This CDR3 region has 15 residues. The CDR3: CASSPDLSTNEKLFF. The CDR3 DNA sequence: TGTGCCAGCAGCCCGGACCTATCGACTAATGAAAAACTGTTTTTT.

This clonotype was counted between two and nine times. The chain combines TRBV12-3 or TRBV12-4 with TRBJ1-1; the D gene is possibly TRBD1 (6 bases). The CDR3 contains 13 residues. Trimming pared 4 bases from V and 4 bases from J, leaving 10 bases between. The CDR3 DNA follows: TGTGCCAGCAGTTCGAGGGGGTCCACTGAAGCTTTCTTT. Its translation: CASSSRGSTEAFF.

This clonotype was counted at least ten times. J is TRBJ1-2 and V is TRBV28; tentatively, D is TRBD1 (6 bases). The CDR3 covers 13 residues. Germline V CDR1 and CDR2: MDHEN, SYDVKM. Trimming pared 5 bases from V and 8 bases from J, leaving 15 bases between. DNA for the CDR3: TGTGCCAGCAGTCCGGGGACATGGTCCGGCTACACCTTC. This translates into CASSPGTWSGYTF.

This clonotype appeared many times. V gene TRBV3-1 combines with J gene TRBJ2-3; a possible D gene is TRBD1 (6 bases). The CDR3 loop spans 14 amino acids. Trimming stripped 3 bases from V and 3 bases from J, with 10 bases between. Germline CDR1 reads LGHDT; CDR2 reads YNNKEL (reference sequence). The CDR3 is CASSQGARTDTQYF. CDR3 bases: TGTGCCAGCAGCCAGGGGGCGCGGACAGATACGCAGTATTTT.

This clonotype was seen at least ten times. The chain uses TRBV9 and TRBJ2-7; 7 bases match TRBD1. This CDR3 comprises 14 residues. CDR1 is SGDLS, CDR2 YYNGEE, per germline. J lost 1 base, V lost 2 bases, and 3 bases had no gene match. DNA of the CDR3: TGTGCCAGCAGCGTGACAGGGCTATCCTACGAGCAGTACTTC. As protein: CASSVTGLSYEQYF.

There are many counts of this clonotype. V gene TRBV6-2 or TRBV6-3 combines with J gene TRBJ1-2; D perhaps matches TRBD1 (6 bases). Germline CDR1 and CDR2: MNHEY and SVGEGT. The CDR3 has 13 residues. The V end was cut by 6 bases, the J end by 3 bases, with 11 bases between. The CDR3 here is CASRLGQYYGYTF. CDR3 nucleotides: TGTGCCAGCAGGCTCGGACAGTACTATGGCTACACCTTC.

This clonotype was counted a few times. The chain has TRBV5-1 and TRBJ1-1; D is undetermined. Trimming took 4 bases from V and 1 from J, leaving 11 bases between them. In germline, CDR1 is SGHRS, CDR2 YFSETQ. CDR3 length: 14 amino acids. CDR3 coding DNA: TGCGCCAGCAGCCCATGGACGGGGAACACTGAAGCTTTCTTT. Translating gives CASSPWTGNTEAFF.

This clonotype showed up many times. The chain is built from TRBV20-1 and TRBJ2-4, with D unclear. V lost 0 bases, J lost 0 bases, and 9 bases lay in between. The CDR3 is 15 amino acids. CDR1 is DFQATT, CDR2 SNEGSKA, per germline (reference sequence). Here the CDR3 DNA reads TGCAGTGCTAGAGATCTCGGTCTAGCCAAAAACATTCAGTACTTC. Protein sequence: CSARDLGLAKNIQYF.

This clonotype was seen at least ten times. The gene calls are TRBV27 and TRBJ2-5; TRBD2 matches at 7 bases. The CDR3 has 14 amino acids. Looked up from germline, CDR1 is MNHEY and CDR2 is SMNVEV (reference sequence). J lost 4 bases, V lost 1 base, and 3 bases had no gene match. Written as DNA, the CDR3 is TGTGCCAGCAGTTTATACGGGGGGAGAGAGACCCAGTACTTC. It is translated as CASSLYGGRETQYF.

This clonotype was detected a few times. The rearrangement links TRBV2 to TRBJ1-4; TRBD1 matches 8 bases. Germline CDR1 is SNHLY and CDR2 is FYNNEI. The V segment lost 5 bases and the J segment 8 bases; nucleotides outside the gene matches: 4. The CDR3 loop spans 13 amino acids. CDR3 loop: CASSTGTGEKLFF. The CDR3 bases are TGTGCCAGCAGTACCGGGACAGGCGAAAAACTGTTTTTT.

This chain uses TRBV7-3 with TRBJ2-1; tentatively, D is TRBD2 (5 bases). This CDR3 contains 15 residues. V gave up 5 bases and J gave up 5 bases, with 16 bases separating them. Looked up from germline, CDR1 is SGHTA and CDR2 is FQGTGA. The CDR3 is CASSAAGNPNNEQFF. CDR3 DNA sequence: TGTGCCAGCAGCGCGGCCGGGAACCCTAACAATGAGCAGTTCTTC.

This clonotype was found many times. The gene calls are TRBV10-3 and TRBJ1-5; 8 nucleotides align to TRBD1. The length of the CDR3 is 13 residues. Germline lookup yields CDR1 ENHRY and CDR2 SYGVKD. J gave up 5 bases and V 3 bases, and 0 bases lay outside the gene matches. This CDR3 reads CAISDRGHQPQHF. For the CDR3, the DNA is TGTGCCATCAGTGACAGGGGGCATCAGCCCCAGCATTTT.